This TCR beta chain stems from a study of CD8 T cells in Susac syndrome. Per the germline V gene, CDR1 is DFQATT and CDR2 is SNEGSKA (reference sequence). This CDR3 contains 13 residues. Germline trimming cut 5 bases from V and 7 bases from J; bases unmatched to any gene: 6. RNA amounts of about 0.45 to 1 ug underwent reverse transcription with random hexamers. An immunoSEQ multiplex PCR generated amplified TCR beta CDR3 products spanning 54 Vbeta and 13 Jbeta. TCRdb re-derived calls from the immunoSEQ multiplex PCR reads in MiXCR, one entry per CDR3 protein. The sample contains about 76,000 distinct CDR3 sequences, roughly nine tenths of which appear only once. The sequenced target, TCR beta, came from blood CD8+ and CD4+ T cells. The multiple sclerosis controls were treatment-naive patients, and their relapsing-remitting disease was stable or active. TEMRA cells were FACS-enriched, unlike CD8+ and CD4+ T cells, which were negatively isolated.

Sequencing was done on a sample of CD8+ T cells from PBMCs. This sequence originates from a human donor with multiple sclerosis. This sequence joins TRBV20-1 and TRBJ1-1, with 11 positions matching TRBD1. CDR3 coding DNA: TGCAGTGCTTTGCCGGACAGGGGGCTTGAAGCTTTCTTT. Translation: CSALPDRGLEAFF.